This is a list of T cell receptor beta chains from one sample in a study of identifying expanded T cells in peripheral blood. Only in-frame clones appear in the TCRdb table, and some are missing; sequencing was by immunoSEQ multiplex PCR. The sample holds tens of thousands of clones, around 81% seen once. Sequencing input: blood. The receptors were gathered from a person between 18 and 70 years old in good health. Each CDR3 is given with its conserved first and last residue. A D gene is named only where the DNA matches it firmly. Where a row states a size, it is once, few, many or the class of an expanded clone; other rows omit it.

once	TRBV7-2	TRBJ1-1	TRBD1	TGTGCCAGCAGCTTGGGGACAGTTGAAGCTTTCTTT	CASSLGTVEAFF
NA	TRBV7-8	TRBJ2-3	NA	TGTGCCAGCAGCTCGGGACTGAGCACAGATACGCAGTATTTT	CASSSGLSTDTQYF
medium-sized	TRBV7-6	TRBJ2-7	NA	TGTGCCAGCAGCTTAGGGACGTTCTACGAGCAGTACTTC	CASSLGTFYEQYF
NA	TRBV20-1	TRBJ1-4	NA	TGCAGTGCGCTGACCTATGAAAAACTGTTTTTT	CSALTYEKLFF
NA	TRBV27	TRBJ2-2	TRBD2	TGTGCCAGCTCCTGGCGGGGGGCCGGGGAGCTGTTTTTT	CASSWRGAGELFF
once	TRBV21-1	TRBJ2-6	NA	TGTGCCAGCAGCAACGCCGGGACAGGGCCCCTCTCTGGGGCCAACGTCCTGACTTTC	CASSNAGTGPLSGANVLTF
NA	TRBV29-1	TRBJ1-2	TRBD1	TGCAGCGTTGAATCGCCGGGACAGTACTATGGCTACACCTTC	CSVESPGQYYGYTF
NA	TRBV29-1	TRBJ1-1	TRBD1	TGCAGCGTGGGGGACAGAACGAACACTGAAGCTTTCTTT	CSVGDRTNTEAFF
NA	TRBV7-9	TRBJ2-6	NA	TGTGCCAGCAGGACTCAGGGGACTGGGGCCAACGTCCTGACTTTC	CASRTQGTGANVLTF
NA	TRBV2	TRBJ1-6	NA	TGTGCCAGCGGGCGGGATCCCTATAATTCACCCCTCCACTTT	CASGRDPYNSPLHF
NA	TRBV4-3	TRBJ2-3	NA	TGCGCCAGCAGCCAAGACCAGAGGACAGATACGCAGTATTTT	CASSQDQRTDTQYF
NA	TRBV5-1	TRBJ1-1	TRBD1	TGCGCCAGCAGCTTTTCCCCGGGACAGGGGAATGCTTTCTTT	CASSFSPGQGNAFF
NA	TRBV11-2	TRBJ2-5	NA	TGTGCCAGCAGCCCGGTGGGGGTCCAAGAGACCCAGTACTTC	CASSPVGVQETQYF
NA	TRBV19	TRBJ1-2	NA	TGTGCCACCCCTTTTACCCAGGGGTACCTTCTCGGCTACACCTTC	CATPFTQGYLLGYTF
NA	TRBV9	TRBJ2-7	TRBD1	TGTGCCAGCAGCGCCAGGACAGGGGTCTCCTACGAGCAGTACTTC	CASSARTGVSYEQYF
NA	TRBV7-6	TRBJ2-3	TRBD2	TGTGCCAGCAGCCCGACTAGCGGTAGCACAGATACGCAGTATTTT	CASSPTSGSTDTQYF
once	TRBV7-2	TRBJ1-2	NA	TGTGCCAGCAGCGGGGGGGGTCTTAGGGCCTATGGCTACACCTTC	CASSGGGLRAYGYTF
NA	TRBV7-9	TRBJ2-3	NA	TGCGCTCTGGCCTCTAGCACAGATACGCAGTATTTT	CALASSTDTQYF
NA	TRBV7-9	TRBJ2-3	NA	TGTGCCAGCAGCTTTTCCCAAAACACAGATACGCAGTATTTT	CASSFSQNTDTQYF
NA	TRBV5-1	TRBJ1-2	NA	TGCGCCAGCAGCTTCGTCGCAGGCTATGGCTACACCTTC	CASSFVAGYGYTF
NA	TRBV27	TRBJ2-7	NA	TGTGCCAGCAGTTTATCGGGGCGCGAGCAGTACTTC	CASSLSGREQYF
once	TRBV7-6	TRBJ1-4	TRBD1	TGTGCCAGCAGCCGCGTCACCGGGACAGGTGGAAAACTGTTTTTT	CASSRVTGTGGKLFF
NA	TRBV9	TRBJ2-2	TRBD1	TGTGCCAGCAGAAGAAGTGGGACAGGGGCGAACACCGGGGAGCTGTTTTTT	CASRRSGTGANTGELFF
NA	TRBV5-5	TRBJ2-5	NA	TGTGCCAGCAGCTCGGACAGCAAGGGGAGAGCCCAGTACTTC	CASSSDSKGRAQYF
NA	TRBV11-3	TRBJ2-7	NA	TGTGCCAGCAGCTTACGACCCACTACCTACGAGCAGTACTTC	CASSLRPTTYEQYF
NA	TRBV21-1	TRBJ2-7	NA	TGTGCCAGCAGGCGAACAGGGAGGGCACGGGAGCAGTACTTC	CASRRTGRAREQYF